Following are 28 T cell receptor beta chains from one sample sequenced in a study of identical twins. TCRdb processed the 5' RACE reads anew with MiXCR; each CDR3 protein has one entry. This table has some 790,000 distinct CDR3 sequences, roughly 18% appearing once. The data were also submitted as part of a second study, on T cells expressing NK-cell markers.

Sequenced input: PBMCs. Receptors were obtained from a woman between 18 and 29 years old in good health.

V is TRBV20-1 and J is TRBJ2-7, with TRBD1 matching 8 bases. There are 13 residues in the CDR3. CDR1 is DFQATT and CDR2 is SNEGSKA in the germline V gene (reference sequence). V lost 3 bases to trimming and J lost 2 bases; unmatched junction nucleotides: 3. The CDR3 spells CSASPGQAYEQYF. The CDR3 DNA follows: TGCAGTGCTAGCCCGGGACAGGCCTACGAGCAGTACTTC.

This clonotype was seen only once. The chain is built from TRBV20-1 and TRBJ2-7; TRBD1 is a possible D gene (6 bases). Trimming left V 1 base short and J 4 bases short, with 14 bases between. The V gene's germline CDR1 is DFQATT and CDR2 SNEGSKA (reference sequence). This CDR3 region has 14 residues. As DNA, the CDR3 is TGCAGTGCTAGAGTGAGGCAGGGGCGTTACGAGCAGTACTTC. Protein: CSARVRQGRYEQYF.

The sample holds many counts of this clonotype. The chain couples TRBV20-1 to TRBJ2-1; D not resolved. The CDR3 runs 12 residues. V was shortened by 6 bases and J by 2 bases, with 8 bases between the two germline ends. The germline V gene encodes CDR1 DFQATT and CDR2 SNEGSKA (reference sequence). CDR3 coding DNA: TGCAGTGCCCGACTGGCCTACAATGAGCAGTTCTTC. As protein: CSARLAYNEQFF.

The chain uses TRBV30 and TRBJ1-1; TRBD1 might be the D (6 bases). V shed 1 base and J shed 7 bases, with 10 bases lying between them. Germline V gene data show CDR1 as GTSNPN and CDR2 as SVGIG (reference sequence). The CDR3 runs 12 residues. The CDR3 loop is CAWSAGVGEAFF. The CDR3 DNA is TGTGCCTGGAGTGCAGGGGTTGGTGAAGCTTTCTTT.

The chain carries TRBV14 and TRBJ2-7, with D hard to call. The CDR3 extends over 16 amino acids. CDR1 and CDR2 (germline): SGHDN, FVKESK. Trimming removed 0 bases from V and 0 bases from J, with 12 bases in between. The CDR3, as DNA: TGTGCCAGCAGCCAAGAATGGTCGTTCAGCTCCTACGAGCAGTACTTC. It specifies CASSQEWSFSSYEQYF.

This rearrangement joins TRBV20-1 to TRBJ2-7; no clear D. The CDR3 is made up of 12 amino acids. CDR1 and CDR2 from the germline V gene are DFQATT and SNEGSKA (reference sequence). V lost 1 base to trimming and J lost 6 bases, with 10 bases between them. CDR3 nucleotides: TGCAGTGCTAGAGTTGGCCTATCCGAGCAGTACTTC. Protein sequence: CSARVGLSEQYF.

This clonotype was seen more than once but under ten times. The rearrangement joins TRBV7-6 to TRBJ2-3, with D perhaps assigned TRBD1 or TRBD2 (5 bases each). Germline V lookup: CDR1 SGHVS, CDR2 FNYEAQ. CDR3 length: 13 amino acids. The V end was cut by 1 base, the J end by 6 bases, with 8 bases between. The CDR3 coding sequence is TGTGCCAGCAGCTTAGTCAGGGACGATACGCAGTATTTT. It encodes CASSLVRDDTQYF.

The gene calls are TRBV20-1 and TRBJ2-6; 8 nucleotides align to TRBD1. Germline V gene sequence: CDR1 DFQATT, CDR2 SNEGSKA (reference sequence). The CDR3 extends over 16 amino acids. V was pared by 7 bases and J by 0 bases, with 8 bases of the junction left unmatched. For the CDR3, the DNA is TGCAGTGGCGTGGACAGGGCAACCTCTGGGGCCAACGTCCTGACTTTC. Its protein product is CSGVDRATSGANVLTF.

The V and J genes are TRBV18 and TRBJ1-6; D remains ambiguous. This CDR3 is built from 13 residues. V lost 3 bases to trimming and J lost 8 bases, with 8 bases between them. Per germline, CDR1 KGHSH and CDR2 LQKENI. The CDR3, as DNA: TGTGCCAGCTCACCGTCGGAGGATTCACCCCTCCACTTT. Its protein product is CASSPSEDSPLHF. Based on the CDR3 plus reference TRBV18 and TRBJ1-6, the full variable domain is NAGVMQNPRHLVRRRGQEARLRCSPMKGHSHVYWYRQLPEEGLKFMVYLQKENIIDESGMPKERFSAEFPKEGPSILRIQQVVRGDSAAYFCASSPSEDSPLHFGNGTRLTVT.

This clonotype was detected only a few times. J is TRBJ1-5 and V is TRBV7-9; the D is unclear. The V gene lost 5 bases and the J gene lost 4 bases, with 12 bases spanning the gap. CDR3 length: 14 residues. Germline-derived CDR1 and CDR2 are SEHNR and FQNEAQ (reference sequence). CDR3 residues: CASSPDGLNQPQHF. In nucleotides, the CDR3 is TGTGCCAGCAGCCCGGACGGATTAAATCAGCCCCAGCATTTT.

This clonotype has just a few counts. The rearrangement joins TRBV4-3 to TRBJ2-1; D is undetermined. The CDR3 has 14 amino acids. Germline CDR1 reads LGHNA; CDR2 reads YSLEER. The V end lost 0 bases, the J end lost 3 bases, and 6 bases lay between the germline ends. The CDR3 reads CASSQELGYNEQFF. In nucleotides, the CDR3 is TGCGCCAGCAGCCAAGAGCTCGGCTACAATGAGCAGTTCTTC.

This chain connects TRBV20-1 to TRBJ2-7; 9 positions match TRBD2. The CDR3 is 15 residues long. The germline V gene has CDR1 DFQATT and CDR2 SNEGSKA (reference sequence). The V and J ends lost 2 bases and 2 bases, in that order; junction bases with no gene match: 7. The DNA of the CDR3 is TGCAGTGCTAGAAAGGCTAGCGGGGCCACCTACGAGCAGTACTTC. Encoded protein: CSARKASGATYEQYF.

This clonotype was detected a few times. The chain couples TRBV5-1 to TRBJ2-7; 11 bases are shared with TRBD2. The length of the CDR3 is 14 residues. The J segment lost 6 bases and the V segment lost 7 bases, leaving 9 bases of the junction unmatched. Germline CDR1 reads SGHRS; CDR2 reads YFSETQ. CDR3 sequence: CASRTTSGSGEQYF. CDR3 coding DNA: TGCGCCAGCCGGACCACTAGCGGGAGCGGCGAGCAGTACTTC.

The chain carries TRBV27 and TRBJ2-7; 13 positions match TRBD2. The CDR3 runs 15 residues. Germline V gene sequence: CDR1 MNHEY, CDR2 SMNVEV (reference sequence). The V gene end was trimmed by 7 bases and the J gene end by 6 bases; junction bases not matched to a gene: 9. The CDR3 sequence is CASNYRGTSGTEQYF. DNA of the CDR3: TGTGCCAGCAATTACCGCGGGACTAGCGGGACCGAGCAGTACTTC.

The V gene is TRBV12-3 or TRBV12-4, the J gene TRBJ1-4; D is perhaps TRBD1 (5 bases). There are 14 residues in the CDR3. Trimming took off 8 bases at V and 4 bases at J, with 14 bases between the two ends. The CDR3 reads CASDAGGFNEKLFF. Here the CDR3 DNA reads TGTGCCAGCGATGCTGGGGGTTTTAATGAAAAACTGTTTTTT.

The rearrangement joins TRBV5-6 to TRBJ1-2; possibly TRBD1 for D (6 bases). The ends were cut back, 1 base at V and 7 bases at J, with 11 bases in the middle. This CDR3 is 13 amino acids long. Germline CDR1 and CDR2: SGHDT and YYEEEE. CDR3 protein: CASSLLDSPGYTF. CDR3 DNA: TGTGCCAGCAGCTTGTTGGACAGTCCTGGCTACACCTTC.

The chain has TRBV20-1 and TRBJ2-2; D is uncertain. Trimming shortened V by 3 bases and J by 2 bases, and 13 bases separated the two germline ends. CDR1 and CDR2 from the germline V gene are DFQATT and SNEGSKA (reference sequence). The CDR3 contains 15 residues. The CDR3 DNA is TGCAGTGCTAGGGCACAGTCTTATAACACCGGGGAGCTGTTTTTT. It translates to CSARAQSYNTGELFF.

The chain combines TRBV12-3 or TRBV12-4 with TRBJ1-1, with 8 positions matching TRBD1. The ends lost 6 bases at V and 6 bases at J; junction bases unmatched: 12. This CDR3 is 15 amino acids long. CDR3 amino acids: CASRGQGFSVSEAFF. Written as DNA, the CDR3 is TGTGCCAGCAGAGGACAGGGTTTTTCAGTTTCTGAAGCTTTCTTT.

This clonotype turned up a few times. The chain is built from TRBV12-3 or TRBV12-4 and TRBJ2-5; D might be TRBD1 (6 bases). This CDR3 is built from 14 residues. V was pared by 3 bases and J by 4 bases, with 12 bases between. CDR3: CASSFSWGRETQYF. CDR3 nucleotide sequence: TGTGCCAGCAGTTTTAGTTGGGGGCGAGAGACCCAGTACTTC.

V and J are TRBV3-1 and TRBJ2-2; maybe TRBD1 (6 bases). The CDR3 totals 16 residues. The V end lost 1 base, the J end lost 5 bases, and 14 bases lay between the germline ends. CDR1 is LGHDT and CDR2 is YNNKEL in the germline V gene (reference sequence). CDR3 loop: CASSQAAGTYTGELFF. DNA of the CDR3: TGTGCCAGCAGCCAAGCGGCCGGGACATATACCGGGGAGCTGTTTTTT.

This chain links TRBV29-1 with TRBJ1-1; perhaps TRBD1 as D (5 bases). The CDR3 sequence is 15 residues long. Germline CDR1 is SQVTM and CDR2 is ANQGSEA. The V and J ends lost 4 bases and 0 bases respectively, with 15 bases between them. The CDR3, as DNA: TGCAGCGTTGGGGGGGACCACCTCATGAACACTGAAGCTTTCTTT. The encoded protein is CSVGGDHLMNTEAFF.

V is TRBV6-5 and J is TRBJ1-2; a weak D match, TRBD1 (5 bases). Trimming shortened V by 2 bases and J by 4 bases, and 11 bases separated the two germline ends. The CDR3 totals 14 residues. Germline CDR1 reads MNHEY; CDR2 reads SVGAGI. CDR3 DNA sequence: TGTGCCAGCAGTTACGGGGCGGGGTCCTATGGCTACACCTTC. Its protein product is CASSYGAGSYGYTF.

This clonotype was detected only a few times. The V and J genes are TRBV12-3 or TRBV12-4 and TRBJ2-5, with TRBD2 as a possible D gene (5 bases). Trimming removed 8 bases from V and 6 bases from J, with 19 bases in between. The CDR3 length is 14 residues. As DNA, the CDR3 is TGTGCCAGCGGCACGAGTGGACTGAAAAAGACCCAGTACTTC. This gives the protein CASGTSGLKKTQYF.

This clonotype was detected many times. The V gene is TRBV20-1, the J gene TRBJ2-3, with 9 bases lining up with TRBD1. Germline-derived CDR1 and CDR2 are DFQATT and SNEGSKA (reference sequence). With V trimmed by 0 bases and J by 2 bases, 6 bases remained unmatched. This CDR3 has 16 residues. The CDR3 DNA reads TGCAGTGCTAGAGATCTCGGGACAGGGCCCACAGATACGCAGTATTTT. This sequence encodes CSARDLGTGPTDTQYF.

This clonotype was detected only a few times. The chain employs TRBV20-1 and TRBJ2-1, with 12 bases identical to TRBD2. The germline V gene has CDR1 DFQATT and CDR2 SNEGSKA (reference sequence). V was clipped by 4 bases and J by 0 bases; unmatched bases: 4. The CDR3 loop spans 16 amino acids. CDR3 protein: CSAMATSGSSYNEQFF. Here the CDR3 DNA reads TGCAGTGCTATGGCGACTAGCGGGAGCTCCTACAATGAGCAGTTCTTC.

The V gene is TRBV3-1, the J gene TRBJ1-2; no definite D call. V lost 4 bases to trimming and J lost 6 bases, with 24 bases between them. The CDR3 totals 17 residues. CDR1 LGHDT and CDR2 YNNKEL come from the germline V gene (reference sequence). The CDR3 coding sequence is TGTGCCAGCAGCCGTCGGGCACAAACCGAATACTTAAATGGCTACACCTTC. This gives the protein CASSRRAQTEYLNGYTF.

The V and J genes are TRBV20-1 and TRBJ1-1; D is unclear. Deletions cut 6 bases from V and 2 bases from J, with 7 bases between. The CDR3 spans 11 residues. Looked up from germline, CDR1 is DFQATT and CDR2 is SNEGSKA (reference sequence). This chain's CDR3 is CSAYSNTEAFF. The DNA of the CDR3 is TGCAGTGCCTACAGCAACACTGAAGCTTTCTTT.

This clonotype was picked up a small number of times. The chain carries TRBV7-9 and TRBJ2-1, with TRBD2 identical over 12 bases. CDR1 is SEHNR, CDR2 FQNEAQ, per germline (reference sequence). Trimming took 3 bases from V and 6 from J; bases not matched to a gene: 9. This CDR3 region has 17 residues. CDR3 region: CASSLTLAGGVPNEQFF. The CDR3 nucleotides are TGTGCCAGCAGCTTGACCCTAGCGGGAGGGGTCCCCAATGAGCAGTTCTTC.